These 21 T cell receptor beta chains share one sample of origin, sequenced in a study of memory CD4+ T cells and cytomegalovirus serostatus (dated by TCRdb to the late 2010s). A FACSAria II was used to sort memory CD4+ T cells, defined as single viable CD3+CD4+CD8-CD45RO+ cells. The method behind the library was the immunoSEQ multiplex PCR assay. TCRdb limited this immuneACCESS table to in-frame rearrangements with V and J called. A share of clones is missing; checked studies link under half to unresolved V genes, and the rest is unexplained. In all, the sample holds under 50,000 clones, and around three quarters of those were seen once. About 5.8% of the sample is held by the ten biggest clonotypes. The source material was memory CD4+ T cells from blood. The receptor set was obtained from an adult in good health and CMV-seropositive.

The genes are TRBV4-1 and TRBJ2-5; D call uncertain. V lost 3 bases and J 2 bases, leaving 7 bases between the germline ends. The CDR3 loop spans 13 amino acids. CDR1 is MGHRA and CDR2 is YSYEKL in the germline V gene. CDR3 amino acids: CASSHPVQETQYF. CDR3 DNA: TGCGCCAGCAGCCACCCTGTGCAAGAGACCCAGTACTTC.

The chain carries TRBV2 and TRBJ2-5; no firm D call. The CDR3 is 12 residues long. V gave up 3 bases and J gave up 1 base, with 3 bases separating them. CDR1 is SNHLY and CDR2 is FYNNEI in the germline V gene. This chain's CDR3 is CASSDFQETQYF. CDR3 nucleotide sequence: TGTGCCAGCAGTGACTTCCAAGAGACCCAGTACTTC.

This clone has just one count. The V gene is TRBV19, the J gene TRBJ2-3; maybe TRBD2 (6 bases). Trimming shortened V by 1 base and J by 1 base, and 6 bases separated the two germline ends. Germline-derived CDR1 and CDR2 are LNHDA and SQIVND (reference sequence). The CDR3 has 14 residues. The CDR3 sequence: CASSIAGGTDTQYF. CDR3 DNA sequence: TGTGCCAGTAGTATAGCGGGAGGCACAGATACGCAGTATTTT.

V is TRBV6-1 and J is TRBJ2-3, with D perhaps given as TRBD1 or TRBD2 (5 bases each). V was pared by 4 bases and J by 12 bases, with 14 bases between. Germline CDR1 reads MNHNS; CDR2 reads SASEGT. CDR3 length: 12 residues. The CDR3 DNA reads TGTGCCAGCAGTGGGGGCCCGGGGCTACAGTATTTT. Translation: CASSGGPGLQYF.

V usage is TRBV20-1 and J usage is TRBJ1-2; 7 bases are shared with TRBD1. CDR3 length: 11 amino acids. CDR1 and CDR2 (germline): DFQATT, SNEGSKA (reference sequence). V shed 4 bases and J 7 bases; nucleotides not matched to a gene: 3. The CDR3 DNA follows: TGCAGTGCTACACAGGGGTCTGGCTACACCTTC. It specifies CSATQGSGYTF.

The rearrangement links TRBV6-6 to TRBJ2-7, with D possibly called TRBD1 or TRBD2 (6 bases each). Per the germline V gene, CDR1 is MNHNY and CDR2 is SVGAGI (reference sequence). Trimming took off 5 bases at V and 7 bases at J, with 15 bases between the two ends. CDR3 length: 13 amino acids. The CDR3 DNA reads TGTGCCAGCAGTCCCCCAGGGGCGGGGGAGCAGTACTTC. Amino acid sequence: CASSPPGAGEQYF.

As concerns this clone: This specimen includes other DNA sequences encoding the same CDR3. V usage is TRBV2 and J usage is TRBJ2-7; either TRBD1 or TRBD2 may supply D (6 bases each). The germline CDR1 and CDR2 sequences are SNHLY and FYNNEI. The V and J ends lost 9 bases and 0 bases respectively, with 12 bases between them. CDR3 length: 13 amino acids. CDR3 nucleotide sequence: TGTGCCAGGGGGGGACAATCCTCCTACGAGCAGTACTTC. Translation gives CARGGQSSYEQYF.

J is TRBJ2-5 and V is TRBV4-3; 8 nucleotides match TRBD1. J lost 1 base, V lost 4 bases, and 5 bases had no gene match. Germline lookup yields CDR1 LGHNA and CDR2 YSLEER. This CDR3 region has 15 residues. The CDR3 is CASSREDRGQETQYF. CDR3 DNA sequence: TGCGCCAGCAGCCGTGAAGACAGGGGCCAAGAGACCCAGTACTTC.

The rearrangement joins TRBV18 to TRBJ2-2; 8 nucleotides match TRBD2. This CDR3 contains 16 residues. The germline gives CDR1 KGHSH, CDR2 LQKENI. Trimming removed 0 bases from V and 2 bases from J; junction bases left unmatched: 2. The CDR3 bases are TGTGCCAGCTCACCACCGAGCGGGGGTAACACCGGGGAGCTGTTTTTT. Translation gives CASSPPSGGNTGELFF.

This chain connects TRBV4-1 to TRBJ2-7; 9 positions agree with TRBD2. The CDR3 totals 15 residues. The V and J ends lost 4 bases and 1 base, in that order; junction bases with no gene match: 5. Germline V gene data show CDR1 as MGHRA and CDR2 as YSYEKL. This chain's CDR3 is CASSPAGGQSYEQYF. In nucleotides, the CDR3 is TGCGCCAGCAGCCCAGCGGGGGGCCAGTCCTACGAGCAGTACTTC.

The J gene is TRBJ1-1, the V gene TRBV15, with a tentative D call TRBD1 (5 bases). Trimming cost V 1 base and J 3 bases, with 15 bases left between them. The CDR3 length is 16 residues. CDR1 is LNHNV, CDR2 YYDKDF, per germline (reference sequence). CDR3 in DNA: TGTGCCACCAGCAGAGCTCGACTCCAAGGGGACACTGAAGCTTTCTTT. It translates to CATSRARLQGDTEAFF. Combining the CDR3 with reference TRBV15 and TRBJ1-1 gives the whole variable domain DAMVIQNPRYQVTQFGKPVTLSCSQTLNHNVMYWYQQKSSQAPKLLFHYYDKDFNNEADTPDNFQSRRPNTSFCFLDIRSPGLGDTAMYLCATSRARLQGDTEAFFGQGTRLTVV.

V is TRBV11-2 and J is TRBJ1-4; D ambiguous. The length of the CDR3 is 13 residues. In germline, CDR1 is SGHAT, CDR2 FQNNGV. V was clipped by 2 bases and J by 2 bases, with 3 bases between them. The CDR3 sequence is CASSLSTNEKLFF. The CDR3 DNA is TGTGCCAGCAGCTTATCGACTAATGAAAAACTGTTTTTT.

The chain links TRBV18 to TRBJ2-7; 12 bases are a match to TRBD1. Germline CDR1 reads KGHSH; CDR2 reads LQKENI. The CDR3 has 16 residues. Germline trimming cut 3 bases from V and 6 bases from J; bases unmatched to any gene: 9. CDR3: CASSPFRDRGLSEQYF. The CDR3 DNA reads TGTGCCAGCTCACCTTTCCGGGACAGGGGGCTAAGCGAGCAGTACTTC.

The chain has TRBV27 and TRBJ1-1; D not certain. Germline-derived CDR1 and CDR2 are MNHEY and SMNVEV (reference sequence). V dropped 5 bases and J dropped 6 bases, with 16 bases sitting between them. There are 14 residues in the CDR3. CDR3 DNA: TGTGCCAGCAGTCTCTCGGGTCATGGGGCTGAAGCTTTCTTT. Residues: CASSLSGHGAEAFF.

V gene TRBV5-4 combines with J gene TRBJ1-2; 9 bases map to TRBD1. Germline lookup yields CDR1 SGHNT and CDR2 YYREEE (reference sequence). J was trimmed by 4 bases and V by 4 bases; bases with no gene match: 5. This CDR3 is 14 amino acids long. CDR3 sequence reads: CASSPGQGSYGYTF. The CDR3 coding sequence is TGTGCCAGCAGCCCGGGACAGGGTTCCTATGGCTACACCTTC. The whole variable domain, remainder taken from reference TRBV5-4 and TRBJ1-2, is ETGVTQSPTHLIKTRGQQVTLRCSSQSGHNTVSWYQQALGQGPQFIFQYYREEENGRGNFPPRFSGLQFPNYSSELNVNALELDDSALYLCASSPGQGSYGYTFGSGTRLTVV.

This chain links TRBV5-1 with TRBJ2-5, with D perhaps TRBD2 (6 bases). CDR1 and CDR2 (germline): SGHRS, YFSETQ. V was cut by 0 bases and J by 4 bases, with 16 bases left in between. CDR3 size: 16 residues. CDR3 in DNA: TGCGCCAGCAGCTTGGGAGGGACTCTCAGTGCAGAGACCCAGTACTTC. Its translation is CASSLGGTLSAETQYF.

The chain links TRBV9 to TRBJ2-7; perhaps TRBD1 as D (5 bases). The germline V gene has CDR1 SGDLS and CDR2 YYNGEE. The V end was cut by 6 bases, the J end by 4 bases, with 17 bases between. CDR3 length equals 14 residues. This chain's CDR3 is CASNPQGIEYEQYF. The CDR3 coding sequence is TGTGCCAGCAATCCTCAGGGTATAGAGTACGAGCAGTACTTC.

The CDR3 region has the DNA TGTGCCAGCAGCTTACGACAGGGGGATGGCTACACCTTC. Translation gives CASSLRQGDGYTF. This chain links TRBV7-9 with TRBJ1-2, with 9 positions matching TRBD1. Germline CDR1 and CDR2: SEHNR and FQNEAQ (reference sequence). V was clipped by 2 bases and J by 6 bases; unmatched bases: 1. The CDR3 covers 13 residues.

This chain joins TRBV5-8 and TRBJ1-1, with unresolved D. The CDR3 sequence is 15 residues long. Trimming removed 4 bases from V and 2 bases from J, with 15 bases in between. The germline CDR1 and CDR2 sequences are SGHTS and YDEGEE. The CDR3 region is CASSTRLSGNTEAFF. In DNA form, the CDR3 reads TGTGCCAGCAGCACTAGACTGTCGGGCAACACTGAAGCTTTCTTT.

The chain joins TRBV6-6 to TRBJ1-1; D ambiguous. Trimming shortened V by 7 bases and J by 4 bases, and 13 bases separated the two germline ends. The CDR3 extends over 13 amino acids. Germline V gene lookup returns CDR1 MNHNY and CDR2 SVGAGI (reference sequence). The CDR3 bases are TGTGCCAGCATCCACTCTGGTGCCACTGAAGCTTTCTTT. It is translated as CASIHSGATEAFF.

In this sample, this clone turned up a few times. The CDR3 region is CASTPTEMNTEAFF. The CDR3 DNA is TGCGCCAGCACCCCGACAGAAATGAACACTGAAGCTTTCTTT. The V call is TRBV5-1, the J call TRBJ1-1; D possibly corresponds to TRBD1 (5 bases). V shed 6 bases and J shed 0 bases, with 12 bases lying between them. Germline loops: CDR1 SGHRS, CDR2 YFSETQ. CDR3 length equals 14 residues.